What follows are 18 T cell receptor beta chains derived from one specimen sequenced in a study of CD8 T cells in ankylosing spondylitis. Study-wide points: A TCR beta motif made of roughly eight highly homologous variants seemed typical of ankylosing spondylitis blood.

Their cognate antigens are unknown. TCRdb re-called the 5' RACE reads with MiXCR, one entry per CDR3 protein. Of roughly 400,000 distinct CDR3 sequences listed, approximately 20% are singletons. Sequenced material: blood, either unsorted or a sorted T cell fraction (not recorded which). These receptors were collected from a male donor with ankylosing spondylitis.

V is TRBV12-3 or TRBV12-4 and J is TRBJ1-1; no definite D call. CDR3 length: 14 amino acids. V dropped 3 bases and J dropped 1 base, with 9 bases sitting between them. This CDR3 reads CASSLLPSNTEAFF. The CDR3 DNA sequence: TGTGCCAGCAGTTTGTTACCGTCGAACACTGAAGCTTTCTTT.

This clonotype was observed a few times. The chain employs TRBV20-1 and TRBJ2-1, with TRBD2 identical over 10 bases. Germline assignment: CDR1 DFQATT and CDR2 SNEGSKA (reference sequence). There are 15 residues in the CDR3. The trim removed 2 bases at V and 12 bases at J, leaving 13 bases unmatched. CDR3 in amino acids: CSARRSSGGSIAQFF. In nucleotides, the CDR3 is TGCAGTGCTAGAAGGTCTAGCGGGGGCTCAATTGCGCAGTTCTTC.

This clonotype has a handful of counts. The chain carries TRBV5-1 and TRBJ2-7; D is ambiguous. Trimming cost V 0 bases and J 2 bases, with 9 bases left between them. The CDR3 contains 14 residues. CDR1 SGHRS and CDR2 YFSETQ come from the germline V gene. CDR3 protein: CASSLGRNTYEQYF. Written as DNA, the CDR3 is TGCGCCAGCAGCTTGGGCAGGAACACCTACGAGCAGTACTTC.

About this clonotype: At one of its ends the junction is not consistent with the germline gene, which may arise from a read error. The chain uses TRBV3-1 and TRBJ1-2; perhaps TRBD1 as D (5 bases). The germline gives CDR1 LGHDT, CDR2 YNNKEL (reference sequence). The CDR3 runs 15 residues. The CDR3 is CASSEEGRGTYGYTF. CDR3 nucleotide sequence: TGTGCCAGCAGCGAAGAAGGGCGGGGGACCTATGGCTACACCTTC.

The rearrangement uses TRBV7-2 and TRBJ2-3; D unresolved. The CDR3 is made up of 16 amino acids. V gave up 5 bases and J gave up 4 bases, with 19 bases separating them. Germline CDR1 SGHTA, CDR2 FQGNSA. This CDR3 reads CASSPSRWDWPDTQYF. In nucleotides, the CDR3 is TGTGCCAGCAGCCCAAGCAGGTGGGATTGGCCAGATACGCAGTATTTT.

The rearrangement joins TRBV20-1 to TRBJ1-5, with D possibly matching TRBD1 (5 bases). The germline V and J ends were trimmed by 3 bases and 3 bases, with 9 bases remaining between them. In germline, CDR1 is DFQATT, CDR2 SNEGSKA (reference sequence). The CDR3 runs 13 residues. CDR3 bases: TGCAGTGCTAGCAGGGAGCTCAATCAGCCCCAGCATTTT. It yields the protein CSASRELNQPQHF.

The chain links TRBV12-3 or TRBV12-4 to TRBJ2-2; 10 bases map to TRBD1. CDR3 size: 16 residues. The V gene end was trimmed by 6 bases and the J gene end by 1 base; junction bases not matched to a gene: 5. Here the CDR3 DNA reads TGTGCCAGCAGGTCAGGACAGGGGGGGAACACCGGGGAGCTGTTTTTT. It encodes CASRSGQGGNTGELFF.

The chain is built from TRBV12-3 or TRBV12-4 and TRBJ1-5; D not resolved. V lost 8 bases and J 6 bases, leaving 8 bases between the germline ends. This CDR3 is 11 amino acids long. CDR3 residues: CASGGSQPQHF. For the CDR3, the DNA is TGTGCCAGCGGAGGGAGTCAGCCCCAGCATTTT.

This chain connects TRBV5-1 to TRBJ2-1; 9 nucleotides align to TRBD1. CDR3 length: 16 residues. V trimming: 0 bases; J trimming: 3 bases; junction bases outside the gene matches: 4. From germline, CDR1 is SGHRS and CDR2 YFSETQ. In DNA form, the CDR3 reads TGCGCCAGCAGCTTGGCAGGGACAGGGTTCTACAATGAGCAGTTCTTC. Translation gives CASSLAGTGFYNEQFF.

V usage is TRBV7-3 and J usage is TRBJ2-2, with D uncertain. V gave up 1 base and J gave up 6 bases, with 12 bases separating them. Germline lookup yields CDR1 SGHTA and CDR2 FQGTGA. The CDR3 sequence is 15 residues long. The CDR3 DNA sequence: TGTGCCAGCAGCTTAAGTTCGAGTACCGCCGGGGAGCTGTTTTTT. Protein: CASSLSSSTAGELFF.

This clonotype occurred once. V gene TRBV7-2 combines with J gene TRBJ2-7, with 8 positions matching TRBD2. The CDR3 extends over 14 amino acids. The ends lost 5 bases at V and 2 bases at J; junction bases unmatched: 5. CDR1 and CDR2 from the germline V gene are SGHTA and FQGNSA. CDR3 sequence: CASSLGLETYEQYF. The CDR3 nucleotides read TGTGCCAGCAGCCTGGGACTAGAGACCTACGAGCAGTACTTC.

The chain is built from TRBV19 and TRBJ2-1, with D perhaps matching TRBD1 (6 bases). The V end was cut by 2 bases, the J end by 15 bases, with 14 bases between. Per the germline V gene, CDR1 is LNHDA and CDR2 is SQIVND (reference sequence). The CDR3 extends over 12 amino acids. CDR3 coding DNA: TGTGCCAGTAGTATACTGGGACAAGTGCGGTTCTTC. It is translated as CASSILGQVRFF.

The chain combines TRBV6-1 with TRBJ2-7, with D perhaps TRBD1 or TRBD2 (7 bases each). Trimming took off 5 bases at V and 5 bases at J, with 19 bases between the two ends. The CDR3 consists of 15 residues. Germline-derived CDR1 and CDR2 are MNHNS and SASEGT. The CDR3 loop is CASSPPRGGRHEQYF. The DNA for the CDR3 is TGTGCCAGCAGTCCGCCCAGGGGGGGAAGGCACGAGCAGTACTTC.

V is TRBV2 and J is TRBJ2-7; TRBD2 matches 8 bases. The CDR3 runs to 15 residues. The junction had 10 bases not matched to a gene; V was cut back by 6 bases and J by 3 bases. Germline V CDR1 and CDR2: SNHLY, FYNNEI. Here the CDR3 reads CASSVVLAGYYEQYF. As DNA, the CDR3 is TGTGCCAGCAGCGTTGTGCTAGCGGGTTACTACGAGCAGTACTTC. Variable domain in full (rest from reference TRBV2 and TRBJ2-7): EPEVTQTPSHQVTQMGQEVILRCVPISNHLYFYWYRQILGQKVEFLVSFYNNEISEKSEIFDDQFSVERPDGSNFTLKIRSTKLEDSAMYFCASSVVLAGYYEQYFGPGTRLTVT.

V is TRBV6-1 and J is TRBJ2-7; D is uncertain. Trimming shortened V by 6 bases and J by 7 bases, and 16 bases separated the two germline ends. This CDR3 has 13 amino acids. Germline V gives CDR1 MNHNS, CDR2 SASEGT. The CDR3 spells CASSRGRSGEQYF. CDR3 bases: TGTGCCAGCAGCCGCGGACGCAGTGGGGAGCAGTACTTC.

This clonotype was counted at least ten times. The genes are TRBV5-1 and TRBJ2-3; D is perhaps TRBD1 (6 bases). Germline V CDR1 and CDR2: SGHRS, YFSETQ. The CDR3 covers 13 residues. V was clipped by 4 bases and J by 3 bases, with 9 bases between them. The DNA for the CDR3 is TGCGCCAGCAGCATACAGGGTACAGATACGCAGTATTTT. It yields the protein CASSIQGTDTQYF.

This sequence joins TRBV9 and TRBJ2-1, with TRBD2 identical over 8 bases. CDR1 and CDR2 (germline): SGDLS, YYNGEE. This CDR3 spans 15 amino acids. V was clipped by 4 bases and J by 7 bases; unmatched bases: 10. The DNA for the CDR3 is TGTGCCAGCAGCCCAACCGGGACTAGGGGGAATGAGCAGTTCTTC. It translates to CASSPTGTRGNEQFF. Full variable domain (outside the CDR3, taken from reference TRBV9 and TRBJ2-1): DSGVTQTPKHLITATGQRVTLRCSPRSGDLSVYWYQQSLDQGLQFLIQYYNGEERAKGNILERFSAQQFPDLHSELNLSSLELGDSALYFCASSPTGTRGNEQFFGPGTRLTVL.

This clonotype was recorded many times. The chain recombines TRBV29-1 with TRBJ2-7, with 7 nucleotides matching TRBD1. The CDR3 runs 13 residues. The V gene's germline CDR1 is SQVTM and CDR2 ANQGSEA. The V and J ends lost 3 bases and 6 bases, in that order; junction bases with no gene match: 8. The CDR3 is CSVELTGQGEQYF. The CDR3 region has the DNA TGCAGCGTTGAGTTGACAGGGCAAGGCGAGCAGTACTTC.